The rows below give T cell receptor beta chains drawn from one sample of a study of control samples from healthy donors and cancer patients. TCRdb keeps only in-frame clones here, not all; method: immunoSEQ multiplex PCR. The sample yields some 100,000 clones, about four fifths seen once. Source material: blood. The receptors here all came from a woman in her 30s in good health. CDR3s include the opening cysteine and the closing phenylalanine or tryptophan. The order of the fields is CDR3 length, D gene, J gene, clone size, V gene, CDR3 DNA, CDR3 protein. D genes are given only for firm matches. For some rows the clone size is stated as once, few or many, or as a class when expanded; others skip it.

len: 15; d_gene: TRBD2; j_gene: TRBJ2-5; abundance: NA; v_gene: TRBV29-1; CDR3nt: TGCAGCGTTTTAGGAGTTAGCGGGGGGACAGAGACCCAGTACTTC; CDR3aa: CSVLGVSGGTETQYF
len: 13; d_gene: NA; j_gene: TRBJ1-1; abundance: NA; v_gene: TRBV5-1; CDR3nt: TGCGCCAGCAGCCACGACATAAACACTGAAGCTTTCTTT; CDR3aa: CASSHDINTEAFF
len: 14; d_gene: TRBD1; j_gene: TRBJ2-5; abundance: few; v_gene: TRBV5-1; CDR3nt: TGCGCCAGCAGCATGGGACAGCTCCAAGGGGCCCAGTACTTC; CDR3aa: CASSMGQLQGAQYF
len: 14; d_gene: NA; j_gene: TRBJ2-5; abundance: NA; v_gene: TRBV5-1; CDR3nt: TGCGCCAGCCAACTAGGGGCAGATCAAGAGACCCAGTACTTC; CDR3aa: CASQLGADQETQYF
len: 14; d_gene: TRBD2; j_gene: TRBJ2-7; abundance: NA; v_gene: TRBV18; CDR3nt: TGTGCCAGCTCACCTTACGGGGGGTCCTACGAGCAGTACTTC; CDR3aa: CASSPYGGSYEQYF
len: 16; d_gene: NA; j_gene: TRBJ2-6; abundance: NA; v_gene: TRBV19; CDR3nt: TGTGCCAGTAGTAGGGGGCGAATCTCTGGGGCCAACGTCCTGACTTTC; CDR3aa: CASSRGRISGANVLTF
len: 16; d_gene: TRBD2; j_gene: TRBJ2-3; abundance: NA; v_gene: TRBV6-1; CDR3nt: TGTGCCAGCAGTGAGTGGCGGGGGAGTAGCACAGATACGCAGTATTTT; CDR3aa: CASSEWRGSSTDTQYF
len: 14; d_gene: NA; j_gene: TRBJ2-2; abundance: NA; v_gene: TRBV4-3; CDR3nt: TGCGCCAGCAGCCAGTGGACCAGCACCGGGGAGCTGTTTTTT; CDR3aa: CASSQWTSTGELFF
len: 20; d_gene: NA; j_gene: TRBJ1-6; abundance: NA; v_gene: TRBV18; CDR3nt: TGTGCCAGCTCGACGTGGACAGTCGGGGGGAGAGGCTCCTATAATTCACCCCTCCACTTT; CDR3aa: CASSTWTVGGRGSYNSPLHF
len: 16; d_gene: TRBD2; j_gene: TRBJ2-1; abundance: NA; v_gene: TRBV9; CDR3nt: TGTGCCAGCAGCGTAGGCTCTAGCGGGCTGTACAATGAGCAGTTCTTC; CDR3aa: CASSVGSSGLYNEQFF
len: 17; d_gene: NA; j_gene: TRBJ2-3; abundance: NA; v_gene: TRBV5-3; CDR3nt: TGTGCCAGAAGCTTGCCCGGGGGTTCTTCCTTCACAGATACGCAGTATTTT; CDR3aa: CARSLPGGSSFTDTQYF
len: 17; d_gene: NA; j_gene: TRBJ1-2; abundance: once; v_gene: TRBV6-1; CDR3nt: TGTGCCAGCAGTGTAGGGGCTGGGTTAGGAGCTAACTATGGCTACACCTTC; CDR3aa: CASSVGAGLGANYGYTF